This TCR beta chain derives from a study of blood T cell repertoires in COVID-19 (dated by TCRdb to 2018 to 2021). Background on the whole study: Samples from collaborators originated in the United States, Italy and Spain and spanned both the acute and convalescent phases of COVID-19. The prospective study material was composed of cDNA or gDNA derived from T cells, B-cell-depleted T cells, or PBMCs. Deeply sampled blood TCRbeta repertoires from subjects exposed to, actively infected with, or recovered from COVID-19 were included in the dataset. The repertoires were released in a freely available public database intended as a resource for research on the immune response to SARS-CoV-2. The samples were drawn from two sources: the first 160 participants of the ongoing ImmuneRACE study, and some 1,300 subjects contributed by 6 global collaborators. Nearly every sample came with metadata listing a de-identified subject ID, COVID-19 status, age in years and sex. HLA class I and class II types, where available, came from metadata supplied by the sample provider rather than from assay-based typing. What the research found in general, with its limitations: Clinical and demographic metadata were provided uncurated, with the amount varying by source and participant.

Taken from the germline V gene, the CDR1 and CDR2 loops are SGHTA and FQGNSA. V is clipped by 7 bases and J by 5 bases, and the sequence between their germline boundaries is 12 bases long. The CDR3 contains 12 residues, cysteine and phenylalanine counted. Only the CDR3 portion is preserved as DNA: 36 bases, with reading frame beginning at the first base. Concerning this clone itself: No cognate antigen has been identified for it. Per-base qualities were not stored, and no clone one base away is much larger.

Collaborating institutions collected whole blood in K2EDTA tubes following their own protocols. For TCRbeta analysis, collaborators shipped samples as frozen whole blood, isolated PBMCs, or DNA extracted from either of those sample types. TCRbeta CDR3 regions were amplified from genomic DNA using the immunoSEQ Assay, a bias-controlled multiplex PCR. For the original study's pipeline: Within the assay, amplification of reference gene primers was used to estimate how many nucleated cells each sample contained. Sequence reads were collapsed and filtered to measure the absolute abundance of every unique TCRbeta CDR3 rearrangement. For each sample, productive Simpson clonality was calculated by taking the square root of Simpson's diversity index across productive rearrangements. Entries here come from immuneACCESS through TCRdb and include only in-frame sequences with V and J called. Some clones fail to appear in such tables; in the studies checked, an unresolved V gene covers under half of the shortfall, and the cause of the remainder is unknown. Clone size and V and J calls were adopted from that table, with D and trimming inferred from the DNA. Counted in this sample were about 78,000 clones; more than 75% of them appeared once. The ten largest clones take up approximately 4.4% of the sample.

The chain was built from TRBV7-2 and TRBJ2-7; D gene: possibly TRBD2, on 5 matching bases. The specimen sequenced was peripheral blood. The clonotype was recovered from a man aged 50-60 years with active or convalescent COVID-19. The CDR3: CASTKLENEQYF. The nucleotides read TGTGCCAGCACCAAACTAGAGAACGAGCAGTACTTC.